A single sample gave rise to the 2 T cell receptor beta chains below, sequenced in a study of T cells in Graves' hyperthyroidism and ophthalmopathy. TCR beta CDR3 regions were amplified from RNA. First-round RT-PCR of the TCR CDR3 relied on the HTBI primer set. TCRdb reprocessed the multiplex PCR reads via MiXCR and lists one record per CDR3 protein. The sample yields 200,000 to 250,000 distinct CDR3 sequences, about 15% seen once. The specimen was blood. The origin of the receptors is a woman aged 18-30 years with Graves' ophthalmopathy.

This clonotype was detected a few times. The V and J genes are TRBV15 and TRBJ2-1, with 7 bases identical to TRBD2. In germline, CDR1 is LNHNV, CDR2 YYDKDF (reference sequence). The CDR3 covers 16 residues. Germline trimming cut 1 base from V and 8 bases from J; bases unmatched to any gene: 11. The CDR3 coding sequence is TGTGCCACCAGCAGAGTGGGGGGGAGAGGGTACGATGAGCAGTTCTTC. Translating gives CATSRVGGRGYDEQFF.

In this sample, this clonotype turned up once. The chain uses TRBV28 and TRBJ2-4, with TRBD2 identical over 11 bases. This CDR3 spans 18 amino acids. V lost 3 bases and J lost 1; bases outside the gene matches: 8. Looked up from germline, CDR1 is MDHEN and CDR2 is SYDVKM. The CDR3 nucleotides read TGTGCCAGCAGTTTCGGGTTAGCGGGAGGGCCGGCCAAAAACATTCAGTACTTC. It translates to CASSFGLAGGPAKNIQYF.